This T cell receptor beta chain was identified during a study of blood T cell repertoires in COVID-19 (TCRdb year 2020). Broadly, across the study: Collaborator samples came from the United States, Italy and Spain and covered acute and convalescent phases of COVID-19. The material from the prospective study consisted of cDNA or gDNA derived from T cells, B-cell-depleted T cells, or PBMCs. Subjects who had been exposed to COVID-19, were actively infected with it, or had recovered from it provided the deeply sampled blood TCRbeta repertoires that made up the dataset. A freely available public database, intended as a resource for researchers studying the immune response to SARS-CoV-2, is where the repertoires were released. Samples came from the ongoing ImmuneRACE study (first 160 participants) plus 1,254 subjects from 6 global collaborators. The sample metadata nearly always contained a de-identified subject ID, COVID-19 status, age in years and sex. Where available, HLA class I and class II types were taken from metadata supplied by the sample provider and were not determined by assay-based typing. What the study reported, not specific to this receptor: The quantity of clinical and demographic metadata differed by source and by participant and was supplied without curation.

This clone was observed once. No cognate antigen has been identified for it. No much larger clone is present one base from it, and per-base qualities are unavailable. The germline V gene supplies CDR1 KGHSH and CDR2 LQKENI. The junction shows trimming of 2 bases on V and 1 base on J, plus 6 bases between the germline ends. The CDR3 numbers 15 residues from cysteine through phenylalanine. This entry keeps only the CDR3 DNA: 45 bases, framed from base 1. In the prospective study, participants were roughly 18 to 95 years old, resided in about two dozen geographic areas of the United States, and were enrolled through a virtual design. In the prospective study, cohorts were assigned on the basis of participant-reported clinical history obtained from a screening survey and a study questionnaire. Each participant in the prospective study had whole blood, serum and a nasopharyngeal or oropharyngeal swab collected by mobile phlebotomists. Over a roughly 2-month period, participants in the prospective study had the option of providing additional blood draws and questionnaires. Before DNA extraction, prospective study blood samples were shipped either frozen or at room temperature.

TCRbeta CDR3 regions were amplified from genomic DNA by means of the immunoSEQ Assay, a bias-controlled multiplex PCR. The authors' pipeline ran thus. The number of nucleated cells in each sample was estimated from the amplification of reference gene primers within the assay. To quantify the absolute abundance of each unique TCRbeta CDR3 rearrangement, sequence reads were collapsed and filtered. Productive Simpson clonality was computed per sample as the square root of Simpson's diversity index over productive rearrangements. TCRdb's version of the immuneACCESS table is confined to in-frame rearrangements and falls short of the full clone set. An unresolved V gene accounts for under half of the shortfall where checked; the remainder is of unknown origin. V, J and clone size were drawn from that table, and D and trimming were deduced from the DNA. Present in this sample are about 200,000 clones, 86% of which were seen just once. 5% to 7% of the sample comes from the top ten.

The rearranged segments are TRBV18 and TRBJ2-6; the D segment cannot be called with confidence. The source of this sequence is a man aged 35-49 years with acute COVID-19. Sequencing was done on a sample of PBMCs or T cells enriched from blood (not recorded which). DNA sequence: TGTGCCAGCTCACCAGCCAGGTCTGGGGCCAACGTCCTGACTTTC. This codes for CASSPARSGANVLTF.